A selection of T cell receptor beta chains follows, all from one sample in a study of response to subunit inactivated influenza vaccine. TCRdb fed the RT-PCR reads into MiXCR, producing one record per CDR3 protein. The sample carries roughly 790,000 distinct CDR3 sequences, about 20% recorded once. The source was PBMCs from blood, collected around 5 days after vaccination. These receptors all come from a man in his fifties who received an inactivated influenza vaccine. Each CDR3 is given with its conserved first and last residue. The D gene is left open where the match is weak. Some rows mark clone size as missing; the rest say once, few, many or name a class of expanded clone.

size: few
V: TRBV4-2
J: TRBJ1-2
D: TRBD1
CDR3: CASSQPGQGSDGYTF
DNA: TGTGCCAGCAGCCAACCGGGACAGGGATCCGATGGCTACACCTTC

size: .
V: TRBV12-3/TRBV12-4
J: TRBJ2-7
D: .
CDR3: CASSLHRFSYEQYF
DNA: TGTGCCAGCAGTCTCCACAGATTCTCCTACGAGCAGTACTTC

size: many
V: TRBV20-1
J: TRBJ2-7
D: TRBD1
CDR3: CSARDARDSYEQYF
DNA: TGCAGTGCTAGAGATGCCCGGGACAGCTACGAGCAGTACTTC

size: .
V: TRBV7-2
J: TRBJ1-4
D: .
CDR3: CASSPGPVGEKLFF
DNA: TGTGCCAGCAGCCCAGGTCCCGTGGGAGAAAAACTGTTTTTT

size: .
V: TRBV20-1
J: TRBJ2-1
D: .
CDR3: CSARPSRVKLYNEQFF
DNA: TGCAGTGCTAGGCCCTCCCGGGTCAAACTTTACAATGAGCAGTTCTTC

size: .
V: TRBV4-3
J: TRBJ2-7
D: .
CDR3: CASSLSWGGLYEQYF
DNA: TGCGCCAGCAGCCTATCGTGGGGGGGCCTCTACGAGCAGTACTTC

size: .
V: TRBV27
J: TRBJ2-7
D: .
CDR3: CASSPYGSSYEQYF
DNA: TGTGCCAGCAGTCCGTACGGTAGCTCCTACGAGCAGTACTTC

size: many
V: TRBV24-1
J: TRBJ2-3
D: TRBD1
CDR3: CATSDPGTGDRADTQYF
DNA: TGTGCCACCAGTGACCCCGGGACAGGGGATCGGGCAGATACGCAGTATTTT

size: .
V: TRBV4-1
J: TRBJ2-5
D: .
CDR3: CASSQVPGRETQYF
DNA: TGCGCCAGCAGCCAAGTTCCGGGCCGTGAGACCCAGTACTTC

size: .
V: TRBV12-3/TRBV12-4
J: TRBJ2-3
D: .
CDR3: CASSTSDSKKRTDTQYF
DNA: .

size: many
V: TRBV7-9
J: TRBJ2-1
D: .
CDR3: CASSLVGGEQFF
DNA: TGTGCCAGCAGCTTAGTCGGGGGTGAGCAGTTCTTC

size: .
V: TRBV20-1
J: TRBJ2-4
D: TRBD2
CDR3: CSALRGTSGRAKNIQYF
DNA: TGCAGTGCACTACGCGGGACTAGCGGGAGGGCCAAAAACATTCAGTACTTC

size: .
V: TRBV5-1
J: TRBJ2-5
D: TRBD1
CDR3: CASSRDRAEETQYF
DNA: TGCGCCAGCAGCCGTGACAGGGCGGAAGAGACCCAGTACTTC

size: once
V: TRBV2
J: TRBJ2-1
D: TRBD2
CDR3: CASSELGGRHEQFF
DNA: TGTGCCAGCAGTGAATTGGGCGGGAGACATGAGCAGTTCTTC

size: .
V: TRBV2
J: TRBJ2-1
D: .
CDR3: CASRPRVYNEQFF
DNA: TGTGCCAGCAGGCCCCGGGTCTACAATGAGCAGTTCTTC

size: .
V: TRBV6-5
J: TRBJ2-3
D: .
CDR3: CASSYLWGTDTQYF
DNA: TGTGCCAGCAGTTACTTATGGGGAACAGATACGCAGTATTTT

size: .
V: TRBV3-1
J: TRBJ1-1
D: TRBD1
CDR3: CASSQRTPGQGWGTEAFF
DNA: TGTGCCAGCAGCCAGCGGACCCCGGGACAGGGGTGGGGCACTGAAGCTTTCTTT

size: .
V: TRBV20-1
J: TRBJ2-3
D: TRBD2
CDR3: CSARIPRESTDTQYF
DNA: TGCAGTGCTAGAATTCCGCGGGAGAGCACAGATACGCAGTATTTT

size: few
V: TRBV12-3/TRBV12-4
J: TRBJ1-1
D: .
CDR3: CASSLWVSGTEAFF
DNA: TGTGCCAGCAGTTTATGGGTTTCGGGCACTGAAGCTTTCTTT

size: .
V: TRBV19
J: TRBJ2-3
D: .
CDR3: CASSPSTLMTQYF
DNA: TGTGCCAGTAGCCCCAGTACGCTGATGACGCAGTATTTT

size: .
V: TRBV20-1
J: TRBJ2-7
D: TRBD2
CDR3: CSAGGTSGFSYEQYF
DNA: TGCAGTGCTGGGGGGACTAGCGGTTTCTCCTACGAGCAGTACTTC

size: .
V: TRBV11-2
J: TRBJ2-5
D: .
CDR3: CASSLAGVTETQYF
DNA: TGTGCCAGCAGCTTAGCAGGGGTGACAGAGACCCAGTACTTC

size: .
V: TRBV7-8
J: TRBJ2-7
D: .
CDR3: CASSQAVGAGYSYEQYF
DNA: TGTGCCAGCAGCCAGGCAGTTGGAGCGGGTTATTCCTACGAGCAGTACTTC

size: many
V: TRBV12-3/TRBV12-4
J: TRBJ1-2
D: .
CDR3: CASSLNGRKMGYTF
DNA: TGTGCCAGCAGTTTAAACGGCAGGAAAATGGGCTACACCTTC

size: few
V: TRBV5-1
J: TRBJ1-4
D: .
CDR3: CASSLEGANEKLFF
DNA: TGCGCCAGCAGCTTGGAAGGCGCTAATGAAAAACTGTTTTTT

size: few
V: TRBV5-1
J: TRBJ2-3
D: .
CDR3: CASSLIGAATDTQYF
DNA: TGCGCCAGCAGCTTGATCGGAGCCGCCACAGATACGCAGTATTTT

size: .
V: TRBV12-3/TRBV12-4
J: TRBJ1-5
D: .
CDR3: CASTAGEGYQPQHF
DNA: TGTGCCAGCACCGCAGGGGAAGGGTATCAGCCCCAGCATTTT

size: .
V: TRBV29-1
J: TRBJ1-1
D: TRBD1
CDR3: CSVVGPGQGFMTEAFF
DNA: TGCAGCGTTGTGGGGCCGGGACAGGGTTTTATGACTGAAGCTTTCTTT

size: .
V: TRBV2
J: TRBJ2-3
D: TRBD2
CDR3: CASSLALMGGGAPDTQYF
DNA: TGTGCCAGCAGTTTAGCGCTAATGGGCGGGGGGGCCCCAGATACGCAGTATTTT

size: few
V: TRBV7-2
J: TRBJ2-2
D: .
CDR3: CASSLDFFANTGELFF
DNA: TGTGCCAGCAGCTTAGATTTTTTCGCGAACACCGGGGAGCTGTTTTTT

size: .
V: TRBV20-1
J: TRBJ2-7
D: .
CDR3: CSGQPGTYEQYF
DNA: TGCAGTGGACAGCCCGGGACCTACGAGCAGTACTTC

size: .
V: TRBV12-3/TRBV12-4
J: TRBJ2-6
D: TRBD2
CDR3: CASSLLPRPSGRARSDGANVLTF
DNA: TGTGCCAGCAGTTTACTCCCCCGCCCTAGCGGGAGGGCCCGGAGCGATGGGGCCAACGTCCTGACTTTC

size: .
V: TRBV20-1
J: TRBJ1-4
D: TRBD1
CDR3: CSADRVTNEKLFF
DNA: TGCAGTGCAGACAGGGTAACTAATGAAAAACTGTTTTTT

size: .
V: TRBV6-1
J: TRBJ2-1
D: .
CDR3: CASSEWAGEYNEQFF
DNA: TGTGCCAGCAGTGAATGGGCAGGGGAATACAATGAGCAGTTCTTC

size: few
V: TRBV5-6
J: TRBJ2-1
D: TRBD2
CDR3: CASSLGGGALDEQFF
DNA: TGTGCCAGCAGCTTGGGCGGGGGGGCTTTAGATGAGCAGTTCTTC

size: many
V: TRBV12-3/TRBV12-4
J: TRBJ2-2
D: .
CDR3: CASRGFGELFF
DNA: TGTGCCAGCAGGGGTTTCGGGGAGCTGTTTTTT

size: .
V: TRBV18
J: TRBJ2-7
D: .
CDR3: CASSPPSGKTYEQYF
DNA: TGTGCCAGCTCACCACCGTCAGGCAAAACCTACGAGCAGTACTTC

size: .
V: TRBV7-9
J: TRBJ2-1
D: TRBD2
CDR3: CASRPGLGFHEQFF
DNA: TGTGCCAGCAGGCCGGGACTAGGTTTCCATGAGCAGTTCTTC

size: few
V: TRBV10-3
J: TRBJ1-4
D: TRBD1
CDR3: CATRQGEGGTNEKLFF
DNA: TGTGCCACCCGACAGGGGGAAGGGGGAACTAATGAAAAACTGTTTTTT

size: .
V: TRBV12-3/TRBV12-4
J: TRBJ2-2
D: .
CDR3: CASSSPRGYFTGELFF
DNA: TGTGCCAGCAGTTCCCCTCGGGGATATTTCACCGGGGAGCTGTTTTTT

size: .
V: TRBV20-1
J: TRBJ1-2
D: .
CDR3: CSGGAYGYTF
DNA: TGCAGCGGCGGGGCCTATGGCTACACCTTC

size: .
V: TRBV11-1
J: TRBJ2-2
D: TRBD1
CDR3: CASSPGTGWTGELFF
DNA: TGTGCCAGCAGCCCGGGGACAGGGTGGACCGGGGAGCTGTTTTTT

size: .
V: TRBV30
J: TRBJ2-2
D: TRBD1
CDR3: CAWTSGGIGELFF
DNA: TGTGCCTGGACCTCAGGGGGCATCGGGGAGCTGTTTTTT

size: .
V: TRBV7-2
J: TRBJ2-3
D: .
CDR3: CASSLAISGGDTQYF
DNA: TGTGCCAGCAGCTTAGCCATCAGTGGTGGAGATACGCAGTATTTT

size: .
V: TRBV27
J: TRBJ2-3
D: .
CDR3: CASSILVGRFPDTQYF
DNA: TGTGCCAGCAGTATACTAGTCGGGAGATTCCCAGATACGCAGTATTTT

size: .
V: TRBV7-2
J: TRBJ1-6
D: .
CDR3: CASSLASGQGYSPLHF
DNA: TGTGCCAGCAGCTTAGCGTCAGGGCAGGGTTATTCACCCCTCCACTTT

size: few
V: TRBV4-3
J: TRBJ2-1
D: .
CDR3: CASSQGSGLYNEQFF
DNA: TGCGCCAGCAGCCAAGGGAGCGGGCTCTACAATGAGCAGTTCTTC

size: .
V: TRBV28
J: TRBJ1-4
D: TRBD1
CDR3: CASGWDRTNEKLFF
DNA: TGTGCCAGCGGTTGGGACAGAACTAATGAAAAACTGTTTTTT

size: .
V: TRBV6-2/TRBV6-3
J: TRBJ2-7
D: TRBD2
CDR3: CASRTSGNYEQYF
DNA: TGTGCCAGCAGGACTAGCGGGAACTACGAGCAGTACTTC

size: .
V: TRBV7-8
J: TRBJ1-5
D: .
CDR3: CASSTRVEPPQHF
DNA: TGTGCCAGCAGCACCCGGGTAGAACCGCCCCAGCATTTT